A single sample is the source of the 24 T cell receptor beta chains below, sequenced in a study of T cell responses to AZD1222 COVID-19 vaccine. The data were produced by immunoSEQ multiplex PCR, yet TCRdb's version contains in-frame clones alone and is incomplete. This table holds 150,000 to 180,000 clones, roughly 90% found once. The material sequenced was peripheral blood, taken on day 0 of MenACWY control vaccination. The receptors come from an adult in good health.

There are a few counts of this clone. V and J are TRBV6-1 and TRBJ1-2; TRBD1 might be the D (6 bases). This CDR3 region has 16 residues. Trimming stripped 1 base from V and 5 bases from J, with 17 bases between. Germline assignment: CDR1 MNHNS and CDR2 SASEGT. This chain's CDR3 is CASSEGQAILGYGYTF. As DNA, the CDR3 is TGTGCCAGCAGTGAAGGACAGGCAATACTCGGATATGGCTACACCTTC.

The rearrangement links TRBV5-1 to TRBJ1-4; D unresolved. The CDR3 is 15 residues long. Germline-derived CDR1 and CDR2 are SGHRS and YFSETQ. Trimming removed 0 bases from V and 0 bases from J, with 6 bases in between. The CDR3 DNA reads TGCGCCAGCAGCTTGGGGACGACAACTAATGAAAAACTGTTTTTT. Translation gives CASSLGTTTNEKLFF. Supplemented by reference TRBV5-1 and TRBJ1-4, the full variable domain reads KAGVTQTPRYLIKTRGQQVTLSCSPISGHRSVSWYQQTPGQGLQFLFEYFSETQRNKGNFPGRFSGRQFSNSRSEMNVSTLELGDSALYLCASSLGTTTNEKLFFGSGTQLSVL.

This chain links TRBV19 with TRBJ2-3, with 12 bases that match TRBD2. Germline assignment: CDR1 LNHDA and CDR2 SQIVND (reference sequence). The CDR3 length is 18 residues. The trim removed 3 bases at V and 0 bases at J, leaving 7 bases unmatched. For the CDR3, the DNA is TGTGCCAGTAGTATTACTAGCGGGGGGCCCACTAGCACAGATACGCAGTATTTT. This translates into CASSITSGGPTSTDTQYF.

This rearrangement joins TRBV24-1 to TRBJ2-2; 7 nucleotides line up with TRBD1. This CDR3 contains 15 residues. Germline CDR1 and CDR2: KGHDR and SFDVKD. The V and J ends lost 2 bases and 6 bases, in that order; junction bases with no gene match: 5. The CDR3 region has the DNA TGTGCCACCAGTGATTCAGTGCAGGGGGCCGGGGAGCTGTTTTTT. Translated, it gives CATSDSVQGAGELFF.

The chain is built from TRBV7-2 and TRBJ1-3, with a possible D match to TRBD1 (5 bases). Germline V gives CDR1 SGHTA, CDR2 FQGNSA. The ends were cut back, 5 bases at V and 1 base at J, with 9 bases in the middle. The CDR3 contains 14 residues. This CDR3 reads CASSVGGSGNTIYF. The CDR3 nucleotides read TGTGCCAGCAGCGTCGGGGGTTCTGGAAACACCATATATTTT.

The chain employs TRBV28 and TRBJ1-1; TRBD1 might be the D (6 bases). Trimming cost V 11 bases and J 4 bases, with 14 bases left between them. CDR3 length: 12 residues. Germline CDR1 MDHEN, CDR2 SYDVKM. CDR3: CALGGAGTEAFF. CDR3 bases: TGTGCCCTGGGGGGCGCGGGCACTGAAGCTTTCTTT.

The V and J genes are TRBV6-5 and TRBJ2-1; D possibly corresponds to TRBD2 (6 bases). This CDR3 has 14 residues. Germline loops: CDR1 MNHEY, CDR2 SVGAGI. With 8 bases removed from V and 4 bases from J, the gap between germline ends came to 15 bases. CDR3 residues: CASRRLGQYNEQFF. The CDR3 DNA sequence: TGTGCCAGCCGCCGACTAGGACAATACAATGAGCAGTTCTTC.

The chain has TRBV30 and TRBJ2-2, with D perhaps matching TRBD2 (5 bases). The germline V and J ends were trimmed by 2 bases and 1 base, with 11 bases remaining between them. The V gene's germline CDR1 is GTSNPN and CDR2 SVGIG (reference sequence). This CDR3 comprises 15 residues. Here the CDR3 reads CAWSPLALNTGELFF. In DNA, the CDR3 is TGTGCCTGGAGTCCCCTAGCTTTGAACACCGGGGAGCTGTTTTTT.

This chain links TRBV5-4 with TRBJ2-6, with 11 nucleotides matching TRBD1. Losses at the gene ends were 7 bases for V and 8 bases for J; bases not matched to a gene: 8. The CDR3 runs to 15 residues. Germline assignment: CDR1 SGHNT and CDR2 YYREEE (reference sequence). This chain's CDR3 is CASRRGTGGTNVLTF. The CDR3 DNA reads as TGTGCCAGCCGGCGAGGGACAGGGGGAACCAACGTCCTGACTTTC. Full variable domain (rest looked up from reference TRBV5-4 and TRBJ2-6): ETGVTQSPTHLIKTRGQQVTLRCSSQSGHNTVSWYQQALGQGPQFIFQYYREEENGRGNFPPRFSGLQFPNYSSELNVNALELDDSALYLCASRRGTGGTNVLTFGAGSRLTVL.

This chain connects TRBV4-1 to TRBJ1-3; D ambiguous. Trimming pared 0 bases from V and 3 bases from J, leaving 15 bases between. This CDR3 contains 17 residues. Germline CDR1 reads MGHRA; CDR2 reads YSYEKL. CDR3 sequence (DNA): TGCGCCAGCAGCCAAGATTACAACGTCTTTAGTGGAAACACCATATATTTT. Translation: CASSQDYNVFSGNTIYF.

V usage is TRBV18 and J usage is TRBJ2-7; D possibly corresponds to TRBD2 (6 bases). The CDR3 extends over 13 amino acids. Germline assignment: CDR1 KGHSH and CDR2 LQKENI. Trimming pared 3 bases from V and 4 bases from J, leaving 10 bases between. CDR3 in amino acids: CASSPRELYEQYF. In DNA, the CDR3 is TGTGCCAGCTCACCCCGGGAGTTATACGAGCAGTACTTC. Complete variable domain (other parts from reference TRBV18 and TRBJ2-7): NAGVMQNPRHLVRRRGQEARLRCSPMKGHSHVYWYRQLPEEGLKFMVYLQKENIIDESGMPKERFSAEFPKEGPSILRIQQVVRGDSAAYFCASSPRELYEQYFGPGTRLTVT.

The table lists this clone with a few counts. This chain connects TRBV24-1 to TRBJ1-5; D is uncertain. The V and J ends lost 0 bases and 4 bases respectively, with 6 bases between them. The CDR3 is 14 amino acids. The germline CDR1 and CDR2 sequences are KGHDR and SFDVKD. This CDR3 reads CATSDLSINQPQHF. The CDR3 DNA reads TGTGCCACCAGTGATTTGTCTATTAATCAGCCCCAGCATTTT.

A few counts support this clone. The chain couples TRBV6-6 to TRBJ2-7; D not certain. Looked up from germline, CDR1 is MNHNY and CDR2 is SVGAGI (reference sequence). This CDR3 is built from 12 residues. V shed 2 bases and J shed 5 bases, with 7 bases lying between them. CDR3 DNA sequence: TGTGCCAGCAGTTACCCCCCGGACGAGCAGTACTTC. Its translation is CASSYPPDEQYF.

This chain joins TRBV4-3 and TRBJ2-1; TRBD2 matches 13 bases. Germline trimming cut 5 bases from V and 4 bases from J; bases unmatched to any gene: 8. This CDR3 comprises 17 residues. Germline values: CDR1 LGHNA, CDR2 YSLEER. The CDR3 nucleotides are TGCGCCAGCAGCGACAGTCCGGGACTAGCGGGGTACAATGAGCAGTTCTTC. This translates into CASSDSPGLAGYNEQFF.

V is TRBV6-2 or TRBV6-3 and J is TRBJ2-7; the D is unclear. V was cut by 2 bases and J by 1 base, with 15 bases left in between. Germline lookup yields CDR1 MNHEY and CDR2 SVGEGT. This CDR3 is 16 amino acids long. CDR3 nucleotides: TGTGCCAGCAGTTACCGTCTGGCATTGGTATCCTACGAGCAGTACTTC. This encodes CASSYRLALVSYEQYF.

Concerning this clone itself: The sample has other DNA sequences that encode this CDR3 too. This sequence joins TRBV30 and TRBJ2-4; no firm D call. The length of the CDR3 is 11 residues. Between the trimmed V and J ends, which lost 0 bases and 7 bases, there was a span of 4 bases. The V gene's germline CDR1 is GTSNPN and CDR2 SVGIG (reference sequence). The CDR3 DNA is TGTGCCTGGAGTGTACAGAACATTCAGTACTTC. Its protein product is CAWSVQNIQYF.

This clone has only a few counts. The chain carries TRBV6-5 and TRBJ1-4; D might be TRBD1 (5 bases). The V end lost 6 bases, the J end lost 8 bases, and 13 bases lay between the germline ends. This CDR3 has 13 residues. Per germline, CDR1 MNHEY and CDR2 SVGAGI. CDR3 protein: CASSREGLEKLFF. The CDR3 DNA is TGTGCCAGCAGCAGGGAAGGATTGGAAAAACTGTTTTTT.

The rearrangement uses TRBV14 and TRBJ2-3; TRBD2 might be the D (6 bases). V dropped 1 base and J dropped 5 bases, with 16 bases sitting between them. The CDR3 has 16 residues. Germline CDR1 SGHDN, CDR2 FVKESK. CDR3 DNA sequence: TGTGCCAGCAGCCAAGGGTTAGCGGTGGGTGGAGATACGCAGTATTTT. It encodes CASSQGLAVGGDTQYF.

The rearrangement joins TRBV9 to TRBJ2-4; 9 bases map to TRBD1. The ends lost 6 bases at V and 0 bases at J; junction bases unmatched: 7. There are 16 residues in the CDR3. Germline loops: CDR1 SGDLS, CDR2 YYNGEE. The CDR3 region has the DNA TGTGCCAGCACCCCAGGGACAGGGCCAGCCAAAAACATTCAGTACTTC. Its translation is CASTPGTGPAKNIQYF.

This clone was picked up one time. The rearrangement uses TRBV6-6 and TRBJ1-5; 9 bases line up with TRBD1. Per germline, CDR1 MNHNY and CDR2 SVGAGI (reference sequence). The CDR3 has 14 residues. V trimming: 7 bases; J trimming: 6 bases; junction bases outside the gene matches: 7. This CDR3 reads CASMGQGVSQPQHF. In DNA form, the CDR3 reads TGTGCCAGCATGGGACAGGGAGTAAGTCAGCCCCAGCATTTT.

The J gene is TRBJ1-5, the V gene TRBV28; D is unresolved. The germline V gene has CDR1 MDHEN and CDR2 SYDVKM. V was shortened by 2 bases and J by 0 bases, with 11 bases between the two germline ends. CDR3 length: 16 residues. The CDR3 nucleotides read TGTGCCAGCAGTTTAGCCCCCCAGTATAGCAATCAGCCCCAGCATTTT. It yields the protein CASSLAPQYSNQPQHF. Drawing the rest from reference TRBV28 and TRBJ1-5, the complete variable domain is DVKVTQSSRYLVKRTGEKVFLECVQDMDHENMFWYRQDPGLGLRLIYFSYDVKMKEKGDIPEGYSVSREKKERFSLILESASTNQTSMYLCASSLAPQYSNQPQHFGDGTRLSIL.

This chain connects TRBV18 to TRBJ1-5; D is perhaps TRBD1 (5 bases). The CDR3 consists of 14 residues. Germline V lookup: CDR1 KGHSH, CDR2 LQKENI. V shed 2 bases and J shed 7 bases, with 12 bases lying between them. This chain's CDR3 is CASSPAGGRQPQHF. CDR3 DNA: TGTGCCAGCTCACCAGCGGGGGGTCGGCAGCCCCAGCATTTT.

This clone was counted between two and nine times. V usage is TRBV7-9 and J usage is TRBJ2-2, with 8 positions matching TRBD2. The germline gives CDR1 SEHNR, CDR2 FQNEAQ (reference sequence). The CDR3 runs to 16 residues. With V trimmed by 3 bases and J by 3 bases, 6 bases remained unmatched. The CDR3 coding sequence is TGTGCCAGCAGCTTGTGGACAGCGGGGGACACCGGGGAGCTGTTTTTT. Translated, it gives CASSLWTAGDTGELFF.

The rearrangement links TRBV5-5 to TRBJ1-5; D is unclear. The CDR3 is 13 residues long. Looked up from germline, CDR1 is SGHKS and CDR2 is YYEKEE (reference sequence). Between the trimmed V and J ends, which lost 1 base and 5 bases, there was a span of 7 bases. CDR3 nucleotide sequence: TGTGCCAGCAGCTTGACGGGGTATCAGCCCCAGCATTTT. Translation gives CASSLTGYQPQHF.